A single sample gave rise to the 32 T cell receptor beta chains below, sequenced in a study of T cell repertoires in cytomegalovirus infection. TCRdb ran MiXCR on the reads and lists one entry per CDR3 protein. The data hold 650,000 to 900,000 distinct CDR3 sequences, with approximately 30% observed a single time. No antigen has been assigned to these receptors. Sequencing was performed on cultured CD8+ T cells from PBMCs, taken from culture after CMV antigen stimulation. These receptors were taken from a human donor in good health (CMV status not recorded). Some clones in this sample may be carry-over from other donors' samples.

This chain uses TRBV27 with TRBJ2-3; 8 positions match TRBD1. The CDR3 length is 15 residues. The trim removed 3 bases at V and 3 bases at J, leaving 5 bases unmatched. Germline V gene sequence: CDR1 MNHEY, CDR2 SMNVEV (reference sequence). CDR3 nucleotide sequence: TGTGCCAGCAGTTTTTTAACAGGGGGTACAGATACGCAGTATTTT. Protein product: CASSFLTGGTDTQYF.

As DNA, the CDR3 is TGCGCCAGCAGCTCCCATTCAGGGTATGAGACCCAGTACTTC. Protein product: CASSSHSGYETQYF. The V and J genes are TRBV5-1 and TRBJ2-5; D might be TRBD1 (5 bases). Germline CDR1 and CDR2: SGHRS and YFSETQ. V lost 3 bases to trimming and J lost 5 bases, with 14 bases between them. The CDR3 length is 14 residues.

This clonotype was seen a handful of times. The V gene is TRBV6-1, the J gene TRBJ2-4; unclear D gene. From germline, CDR1 is MNHNS and CDR2 SASEGT. Between the trimmed V and J ends, which lost 5 bases and 8 bases, there was a span of 10 bases. The CDR3 is 12 residues long. Here the CDR3 reads CASSSEGDIQYF. CDR3 DNA sequence: TGTGCCAGCAGTAGCGAAGGAGACATTCAGTACTTC.

This clonotype showed up just a few times. The genes are TRBV19 and TRBJ1-6, with unresolved D. CDR1 LNHDA and CDR2 SQIVND come from the germline V gene (reference sequence). This CDR3 is 13 amino acids long. With 6 bases removed from V and 4 bases from J, the gap between germline ends came to 7 bases. The CDR3 loop reads CASSLPYNSPLHF. In DNA form, the CDR3 reads TGTGCCAGTAGCCTACCTTATAATTCACCCCTCCACTTT.

The rearrangement uses TRBV12-3 or TRBV12-4 and TRBJ2-2; D gene ambiguous. The CDR3 runs 12 residues. Trimming removed 7 bases from V and 5 bases from J, with 8 bases in between. The CDR3 here is CASILETGELFF. The CDR3, as DNA: TGTGCCAGCATCCTAGAGACCGGGGAGCTGTTTTTT.

The CDR3 DNA is TGTGCCAGCAGCCCCGGCGGGACAAGGGGCTCCTACGAGCAGTACGTC. Protein sequence: CASSPGGTRGSYEQYV. The chain combines TRBV7-6 with TRBJ2-7; D may be TRBD1 or TRBD2 (6 bases each). V lost 5 bases to trimming and J lost 0 bases, with 17 bases between them. CDR3 length: 16 amino acids. The germline V gene has CDR1 SGHVS and CDR2 FNYEAQ.

This clonotype was recorded at least ten times. This chain links TRBV7-8 with TRBJ2-4, with TRBD1 matching 8 bases. The CDR3 spans 15 residues. J lost 4 bases, V lost 5 bases, and 7 bases had no gene match. Per germline, CDR1 SGHVS and CDR2 FQNEAQ. CDR3 sequence reads: CASSELDRGKNIQYF. The CDR3 DNA reads TGTGCCAGCAGCGAGCTAGACAGGGGAAAAAACATTCAGTACTTC. Variable domain in full (rest from reference TRBV7-8 and TRBJ2-4): GAGVSQSPRYKVAKRGQDVALRCDPISGHVSLFWYQQALGQGPEFLTYFQNEAQLDKSGLPSDRFFAERPEGSVSTLKIQRTQQEDSAVYLCASSELDRGKNIQYFGAGTRLSVL.

This sequence joins TRBV5-4 and TRBJ2-7; 7 nucleotides match TRBD1. The CDR3 sequence is 14 residues long. V shed 4 bases, J shed 0 bases, and the junction held 4 bases outside the gene matches. CDR1 and CDR2 from the germline V gene are SGHNT and YYREEE (reference sequence). The chain's CDR3 is CASSIRQGSYEQYF. CDR3 nucleotides: TGTGCCAGCAGCATCCGACAGGGCTCCTACGAGCAGTACTTC.

CDR3 loop: CASWGGTGELFF. DNA for the CDR3: TGTGCCAGCTGGGGGGGAACCGGGGAGCTGTTTTTT. The chain is built from TRBV2 and TRBJ2-2, with TRBD2 identical over 7 bases. V was clipped by 8 bases and J by 5 bases; unmatched bases: 2. The CDR3 spans 12 residues. Germline CDR1 reads SNHLY; CDR2 reads FYNNEI. Using reference TRBV2 and TRBJ2-2 for the parts outside the CDR3, the full variable domain is EPEVTQTPSHQVTQMGQEVILRCVPISNHLYFYWYRQILGQKVEFLVSFYNNEISEKSEIFDDQFSVERPDGSNFTLKIRSTKLEDSAMYFCASWGGTGELFFGEGSRLTVL.

This clonotype was counted ten times or more. The chain joins TRBV7-2 to TRBJ2-7; TRBD1 agrees at 9 bases. Germline CDR1 SGHTA, CDR2 FQGNSA. V was clipped by 6 bases and J by 0 bases; unmatched bases: 12. The CDR3 extends over 17 amino acids. The CDR3 region is CASSLITGGPSSYEQYF. As DNA, the CDR3 is TGTGCCAGCAGTCTTATAACAGGGGGCCCTAGCTCCTACGAGCAGTACTTC.

This clonotype was seen a few times. The CDR3 DNA reads TGTGCCAGCACTCGGAACACCGGGGAGCTGTTTTTT. This sequence encodes CASTRNTGELFF. The rearrangement joins TRBV5-4 to TRBJ2-2; D is unclear. V lost 6 bases to trimming and J lost 1 base, with 4 bases between them. Per germline, CDR1 SGHNT and CDR2 YYREEE (reference sequence). The CDR3 extends over 12 amino acids.

This chain uses TRBV28 with TRBJ1-5, with D perhaps TRBD1 (5 bases). The germline gives CDR1 MDHEN, CDR2 SYDVKM. V lost 5 bases and J 7 bases, leaving 18 bases between the germline ends. The CDR3 is 15 amino acids. The CDR3 is CASSIQEGPGQPQHF. In DNA form, the CDR3 reads TGTGCCAGCAGTATACAAGAGGGGCCCGGGCAGCCCCAGCATTTT. The whole variable domain, remainder taken from reference TRBV28 and TRBJ1-5, is DVKVTQSSRYLVKRTGEKVFLECVQDMDHENMFWYRQDPGLGLRLIYFSYDVKMKEKGDIPEGYSVSREKKERFSLILESASTNQTSMYLCASSIQEGPGQPQHFGDGTRLSIL.

This sequence joins TRBV6-2 or TRBV6-3 and TRBJ2-5; D perhaps matches TRBD1 (5 bases). The CDR3 length is 14 residues. V was shortened by 2 bases and J by 2 bases, with 9 bases between the two germline ends. In germline, CDR1 is MNHEY, CDR2 SVGEGT. CDR3 protein: CASSYRQLQETQYF. The CDR3 coding sequence is TGTGCCAGCAGTTACCGACAGTTACAAGAGACCCAGTACTTC.

This clonotype showed up just a few times. V gene TRBV7-3 combines with J gene TRBJ1-1; D is undetermined. Germline V gene data show CDR1 as SGHTA and CDR2 as FQGTGA. Trimming pared 1 base from V and 0 bases from J, leaving 9 bases between. The CDR3 sequence is 15 residues long. CDR3 nucleotides: TGTGCCAGCAGCTTAAATGGCCACATGAACACTGAAGCTTTCTTT. Translating gives CASSLNGHMNTEAFF.

The chain employs TRBV7-9 and TRBJ1-2; 8 positions agree with TRBD1. Germline V gene lookup returns CDR1 SEHNR and CDR2 FQNEAQ (reference sequence). The CDR3 is made up of 13 amino acids. The trim removed 4 bases at V and 6 bases at J, leaving 4 bases unmatched. This CDR3 is CASSSGGQDGYTF. The DNA of the CDR3 is TGTGCCAGCAGCTCAGGGGGACAGGATGGCTACACCTTC.

J is TRBJ1-1 and V is TRBV7-9, with D possibly TRBD1 on 5 matching bases. CDR3 length: 14 residues. The V gene lost 5 bases and the J gene lost 7 bases, with 17 bases spanning the gap. Germline CDR1 and CDR2: SEHNR and FQNEAQ (reference sequence). The DNA of the CDR3 is TGTGCCAGCAGCGACTCCCGGGACGAATTTGAAGCTTTCTTT. Amino acids: CASSDSRDEFEAFF.

V is TRBV5-1 and J is TRBJ2-3, with 11 bases that match TRBD1. Trimming cost V 4 bases and J 2 bases; bases outside gene matches: 6. Germline loops: CDR1 SGHRS, CDR2 YFSETQ. CDR3 size: 16 residues. CDR3 sequence reads: CASSDGQGAVTDTQYF. DNA for the CDR3: TGCGCCAGCAGCGATGGACAGGGGGCAGTCACAGATACGCAGTATTTT.

At least ten counts were recorded for this clonotype. The rearrangement links TRBV6-5 to TRBJ2-2, with D maybe TRBD1 (6 bases). This CDR3 is 12 amino acids long. V lost 6 bases and J 4 bases, leaving 6 bases between the germline ends. Germline CDR1 reads MNHEY; CDR2 reads SVGAGI. The CDR3 spells CASSRGTGELFF. The CDR3 DNA sequence: TGTGCCAGCAGCAGGGGCACCGGGGAGCTGTTTTTT.

V and J are TRBV20-1 and TRBJ2-7; D not resolved. From germline, CDR1 is DFQATT and CDR2 SNEGSKA (reference sequence). The CDR3 has 13 residues. The V and J ends lost 7 bases and 4 bases respectively, with 17 bases between them. The CDR3 is CSGIGLEIYEQYF. The CDR3, as DNA: TGCAGTGGAATAGGGCTAGAAATTTACGAGCAGTACTTC.

There are a few counts of this clonotype. This chain's CDR3 is CATSDPLGGQYNEQFF. The CDR3 coding sequence is TGTGCCACCAGTGATCCCCTCGGGGGACAGTACAATGAGCAGTTCTTC. The gene calls are TRBV24-1 and TRBJ2-1, with a possible D match to TRBD1 (7 bases). Germline values: CDR1 KGHDR, CDR2 SFDVKD. V lost 3 bases to trimming and J lost 4 bases, with 15 bases between them. This CDR3 is built from 16 residues.

The chain joins TRBV7-6 to TRBJ2-5; possibly TRBD2 for D (5 bases). Trimming shortened V by 5 bases and J by 5 bases, and 21 bases separated the two germline ends. This CDR3 region has 16 residues. Per germline, CDR1 SGHVS and CDR2 FNYEAQ. CDR3 nucleotide sequence: TGTGCCAGCAGCCAGAGGCCGGGGTCAGCCGGGGAGACCCAGTACTTC. As protein: CASSQRPGSAGETQYF.

This clonotype was detected only a few times. The chain recombines TRBV11-1 with TRBJ2-2; TRBD1 agrees at 8 bases. The trim removed 6 bases at V and 0 bases at J, leaving 3 bases unmatched. There are 15 residues in the CDR3. CDR1 is SGHAT and CDR2 is FQDESV in the germline V gene (reference sequence). The CDR3 DNA is TGTGCCAGCAGTTGGGACAGGACGAACACCGGGGAGCTGTTTTTT. It translates to CASSWDRTNTGELFF.

A few counts support this clonotype. The rearrangement joins TRBV2 to TRBJ1-1; D gene ambiguous. Germline CDR1 SNHLY, CDR2 FYNNEI. This CDR3 region has 15 residues. Deletions cut 3 bases from V and 6 bases from J, with 17 bases between. The CDR3 loop is CASSDWARGLAEAFF. CDR3 coding DNA: TGTGCCAGCAGTGACTGGGCCCGCGGACTTGCTGAAGCTTTCTTT.

The chain combines TRBV4-3 with TRBJ1-2, with 12 bases matching TRBD1. V gave up 3 bases and J gave up 4 bases; unmatched junction bases: 3. CDR3 size: 15 residues. Per the germline V gene, CDR1 is LGHNA and CDR2 is YSLEER. The CDR3 nucleotides read TGCGCCAGCAGCCACGGGACAGGGGGCGGCTATGGCTACACCTTC. As protein: CASSHGTGGGYGYTF.

The CDR3 coding sequence is TGTGCCAGTTTCGGTCGGGACACCTACGAGCAGTACGTC. It codes for CASFGRDTYEQYV. The J gene is TRBJ2-7, the V gene TRBV27, with D maybe TRBD1 (6 bases). Germline CDR1 is MNHEY and CDR2 is SMNVEV (reference sequence). There are 13 residues in the CDR3. V dropped 9 bases and J dropped 2 bases, with 14 bases sitting between them.

In its sample, this clonotype was seen a few times. The V and J genes are TRBV19 and TRBJ2-7; TRBD2 matches at 7 bases. In germline, CDR1 is LNHDA, CDR2 SQIVND (reference sequence). The CDR3 consists of 13 residues. Trimming at V came to 7 bases and at J to 4 bases, leaving 7 bases not matched to a gene. CDR3 sequence (DNA): TGTGCCAGTAACCCGGGAGGAGAATACGAGCAGTACTTC. Translation: CASNPGGEYEQYF.

This chain joins TRBV6-5 and TRBJ1-4, with TRBD1 matching 7 bases. This CDR3 has 12 amino acids. The V gene end was trimmed by 2 bases and the J gene end by 10 bases; junction bases not matched to a gene: 1. CDR1 MNHEY and CDR2 SVGAGI come from the germline V gene. Written as DNA, the CDR3 is TGTGCCAGCAGTTACGACAGGGCAAAACTGTTTTTT. Its translation: CASSYDRAKLFF.

This clonotype was recorded a few times. V is TRBV6-2 or TRBV6-3 and J is TRBJ2-1, with 9 nucleotides matching TRBD1. Germline values: CDR1 MNHEY, CDR2 SVGEGT. The V segment lost 7 bases and the J segment 4 bases; nucleotides outside the gene matches: 5. The CDR3 spans 14 residues. The CDR3: CASTAGQGYNEQFF. CDR3 sequence (DNA): TGTGCCAGCACGGCGGGACAGGGATACAATGAGCAGTTCTTC.

The chain links TRBV10-3 to TRBJ1-3, with D perhaps matching TRBD1 (6 bases). The V gene lost 6 bases and the J gene lost 0 bases, with 9 bases spanning the gap. CDR1 ENHRY and CDR2 SYGVKD come from the germline V gene. The CDR3 is made up of 14 amino acids. The CDR3 region has the DNA TGTGCCATCAGGGGGGGCGACTCTGGAAACACCATATATTTT. Translation: CAIRGGDSGNTIYF.

This clonotype was seen more than once but under ten times. This chain uses TRBV5-6 with TRBJ2-1; tentative D call: TRBD2 (7 bases). Per germline, CDR1 SGHDT and CDR2 YYEEEE. Deletions cut 7 bases from V and 4 bases from J, with 15 bases between. This CDR3 has 14 amino acids. DNA for the CDR3: TGTGCCAGCTTGCCGGGGGGCGCTTACAATGAGCAGTTCTTC. It codes for CASLPGGAYNEQFF.

J is TRBJ2-2 and V is TRBV27; D possibly matches TRBD1 or TRBD2 (7 bases each). The V gene lost 6 bases and the J gene lost 6 bases, with 11 bases spanning the gap. The CDR3 has 13 amino acids. Per germline, CDR1 MNHEY and CDR2 SMNVEV (reference sequence). The CDR3 DNA reads TGTGCCAGCAGGGGAGGGGGCCCCGGGGAGCTGTTTTTT. The encoded protein is CASRGGGPGELFF.

Details on this clonotype: Germline is not matched at one junction end, which may reflect a read error. The chain couples TRBV5-3 to TRBJ2-7; 8 positions match TRBD1. TRBV5-3 is flagged as an ORF with uncertain function. This CDR3 has 16 amino acids. The CDR3 sequence is CASSLGLGQGLDEQYF. CDR3 sequence (DNA): TGTGCCAGCAGCTTGGGGTTAGGACAGGGCCTAGACGAGCAGTACTTC.